The T cell receptor (beta chain) under discussion was sequenced for a study of immune evolution from preneoplasia to lung adenocarcinoma. Study-level background: HLA loss of heterozygosity: over 5.5% AIS, about 14% MIA, about 35% ADC, none AAH.

Resections took place in Japan or China from about 2013 to 2017. The CDR3 extends over 16 amino acids. Germline V gene lookup returns CDR1 LNHDA and CDR2 SQIVND (reference sequence). The V end was cut by 5 bases, the J end by 5 bases, with 21 bases between. The data were produced by immunoSEQ multiplex PCR, yet TCRdb's version contains in-frame clones alone and is incomplete. Here the sample spans 30,000 to 45,000 clones, 65% to 75% being singletons. In the case of this clone: Its antigen is not known.

Broader study findings: Normal lung had highest clonality; later lesions appeared denser, more diverse. KRAS-mutant nodules had the highest T cell clonality.

The sequence was obtained from a person between 55 and 69 years old with lung adenocarcinoma. The sequenced material came from FFPE invasive lung adenocarcinoma tissue. This chain uses TRBV19 with TRBJ2-5; maybe TRBD1 (6 bases). Here the CDR3 reads CASSPSQDRFRETQYF. The CDR3 DNA is TGTGCCAGTAGTCCCTCACAAGACAGGTTCCGGGAGACCCAGTACTTC.